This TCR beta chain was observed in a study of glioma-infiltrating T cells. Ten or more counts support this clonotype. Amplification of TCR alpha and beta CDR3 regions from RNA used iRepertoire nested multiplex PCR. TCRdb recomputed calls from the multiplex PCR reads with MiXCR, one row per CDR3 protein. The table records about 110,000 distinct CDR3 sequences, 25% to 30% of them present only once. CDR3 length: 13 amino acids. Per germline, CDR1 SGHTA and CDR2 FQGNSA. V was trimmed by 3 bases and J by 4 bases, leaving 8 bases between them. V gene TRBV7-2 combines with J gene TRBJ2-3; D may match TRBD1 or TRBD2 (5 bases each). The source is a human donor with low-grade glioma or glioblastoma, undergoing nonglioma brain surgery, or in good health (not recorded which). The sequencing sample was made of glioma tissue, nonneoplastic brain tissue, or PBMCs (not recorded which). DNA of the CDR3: TGTGCCAGCAGCTTGGGACCATCAGATACGCAGTATTTT. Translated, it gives CASSLGPSDTQYF.